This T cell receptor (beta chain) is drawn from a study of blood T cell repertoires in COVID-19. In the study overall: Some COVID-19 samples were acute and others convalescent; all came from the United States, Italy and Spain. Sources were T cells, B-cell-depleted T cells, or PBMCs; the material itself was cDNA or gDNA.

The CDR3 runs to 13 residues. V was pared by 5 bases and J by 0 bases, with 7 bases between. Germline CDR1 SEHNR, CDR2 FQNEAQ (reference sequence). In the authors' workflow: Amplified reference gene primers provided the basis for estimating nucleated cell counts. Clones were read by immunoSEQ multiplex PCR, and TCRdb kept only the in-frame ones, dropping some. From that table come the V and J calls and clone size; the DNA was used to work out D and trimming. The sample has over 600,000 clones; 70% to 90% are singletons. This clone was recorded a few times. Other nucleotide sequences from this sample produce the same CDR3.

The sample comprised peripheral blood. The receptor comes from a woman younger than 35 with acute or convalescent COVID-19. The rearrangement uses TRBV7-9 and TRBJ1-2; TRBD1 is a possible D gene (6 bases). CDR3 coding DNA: TGTGCCAGCAGCCGGGACACTAACTATGGCTACACCTTC. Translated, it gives CASSRDTNYGYTF.